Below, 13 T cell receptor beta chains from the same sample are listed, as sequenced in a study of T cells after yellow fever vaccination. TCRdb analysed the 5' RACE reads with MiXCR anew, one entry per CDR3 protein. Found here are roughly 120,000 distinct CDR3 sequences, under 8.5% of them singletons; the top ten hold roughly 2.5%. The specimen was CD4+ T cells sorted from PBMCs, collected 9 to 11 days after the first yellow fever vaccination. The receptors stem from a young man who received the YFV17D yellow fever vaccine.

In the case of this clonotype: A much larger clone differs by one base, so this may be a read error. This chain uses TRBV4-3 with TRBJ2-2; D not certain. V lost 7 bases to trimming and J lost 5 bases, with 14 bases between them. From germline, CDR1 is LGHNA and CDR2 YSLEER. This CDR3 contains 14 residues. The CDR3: CASTPGPRTGELFF. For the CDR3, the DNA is TGCGCCAGCACCCCTGGGCCCCGGACCGGGGAGCTGTTTTTT.

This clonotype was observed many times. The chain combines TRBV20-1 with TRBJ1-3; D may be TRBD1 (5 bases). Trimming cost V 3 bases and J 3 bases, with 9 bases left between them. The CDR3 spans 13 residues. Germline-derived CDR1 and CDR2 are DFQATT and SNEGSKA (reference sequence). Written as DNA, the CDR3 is TGCAGTGCTAGCCAGGGAAATGGAAACACCATATATTTT. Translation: CSASQGNGNTIYF.

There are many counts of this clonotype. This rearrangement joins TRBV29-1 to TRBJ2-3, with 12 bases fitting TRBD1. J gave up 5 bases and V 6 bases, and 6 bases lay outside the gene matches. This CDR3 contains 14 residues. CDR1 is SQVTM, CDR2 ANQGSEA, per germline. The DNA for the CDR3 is TGCAGCGTCCCGGGACAGGGGGCAATAGATACGCAGTATTTT. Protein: CSVPGQGAIDTQYF.

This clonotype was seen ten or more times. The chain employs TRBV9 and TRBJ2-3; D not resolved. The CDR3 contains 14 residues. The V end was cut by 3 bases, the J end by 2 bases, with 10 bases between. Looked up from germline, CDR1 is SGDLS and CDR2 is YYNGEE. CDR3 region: CASSGGLLTDTQYF. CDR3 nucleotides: TGTGCCAGCAGCGGTGGGCTCCTCACAGATACGCAGTATTTT.

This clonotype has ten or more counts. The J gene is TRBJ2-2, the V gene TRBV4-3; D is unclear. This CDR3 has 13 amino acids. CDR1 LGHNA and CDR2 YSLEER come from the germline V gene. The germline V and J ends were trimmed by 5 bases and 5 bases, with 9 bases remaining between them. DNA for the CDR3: TGCGCCAGCAGCTGGGTAGGGACCGGGGAGCTGTTTTTT. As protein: CASSWVGTGELFF.

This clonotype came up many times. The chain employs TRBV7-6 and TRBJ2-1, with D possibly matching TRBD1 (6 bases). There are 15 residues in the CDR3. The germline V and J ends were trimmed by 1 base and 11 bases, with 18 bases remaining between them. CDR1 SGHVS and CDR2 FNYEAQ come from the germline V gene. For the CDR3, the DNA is TGTGCCAGCAGCTTAGGCGGATACAGGGACGGGAAGCAGTTCTTC. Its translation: CASSLGGYRDGKQFF.

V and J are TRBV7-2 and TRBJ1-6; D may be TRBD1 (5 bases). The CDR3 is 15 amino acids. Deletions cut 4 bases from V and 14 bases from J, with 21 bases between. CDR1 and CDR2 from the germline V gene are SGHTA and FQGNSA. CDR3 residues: CASSSQGITVLSLHF. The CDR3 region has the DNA TGTGCCAGCAGCTCCCAGGGAATAACTGTTTTGTCCCTCCACTTT.

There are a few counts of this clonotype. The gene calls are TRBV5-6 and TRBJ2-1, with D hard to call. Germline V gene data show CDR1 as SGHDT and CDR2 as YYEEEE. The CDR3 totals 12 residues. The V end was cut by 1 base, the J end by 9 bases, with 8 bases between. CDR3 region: CASSLRSGEQFF. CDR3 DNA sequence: TGTGCCAGCAGCTTGCGAAGTGGTGAGCAGTTCTTC.

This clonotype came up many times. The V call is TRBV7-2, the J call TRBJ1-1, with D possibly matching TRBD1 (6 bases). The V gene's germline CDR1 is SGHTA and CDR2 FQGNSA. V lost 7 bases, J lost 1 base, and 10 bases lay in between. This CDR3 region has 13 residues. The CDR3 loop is CASTGQRNTEAFF. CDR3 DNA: TGTGCCAGCACTGGACAGAGGAACACTGAAGCTTTCTTT.

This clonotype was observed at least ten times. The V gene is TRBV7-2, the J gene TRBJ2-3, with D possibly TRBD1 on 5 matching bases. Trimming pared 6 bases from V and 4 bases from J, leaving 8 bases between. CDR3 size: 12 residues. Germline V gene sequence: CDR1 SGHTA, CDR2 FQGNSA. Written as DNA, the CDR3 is TGTGCCAGCAGGGGGCAATCAGATACGCAGTATTTT. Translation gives CASRGQSDTQYF.

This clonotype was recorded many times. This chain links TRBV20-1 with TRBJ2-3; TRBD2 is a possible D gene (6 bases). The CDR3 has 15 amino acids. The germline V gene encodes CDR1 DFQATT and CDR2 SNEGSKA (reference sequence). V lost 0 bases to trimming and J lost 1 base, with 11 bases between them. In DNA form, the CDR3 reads TGCAGTGCTAGAGAACGGCGGGGCCGCACAGATACGCAGTATTTT. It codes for CSARERRGRTDTQYF.

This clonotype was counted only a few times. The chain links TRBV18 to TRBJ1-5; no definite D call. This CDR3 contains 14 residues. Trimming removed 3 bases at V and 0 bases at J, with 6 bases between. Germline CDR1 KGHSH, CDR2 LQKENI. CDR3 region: CASSPFYSNQPQHF. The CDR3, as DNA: TGTGCCAGCTCACCCTTCTATAGCAATCAGCCCCAGCATTTT.

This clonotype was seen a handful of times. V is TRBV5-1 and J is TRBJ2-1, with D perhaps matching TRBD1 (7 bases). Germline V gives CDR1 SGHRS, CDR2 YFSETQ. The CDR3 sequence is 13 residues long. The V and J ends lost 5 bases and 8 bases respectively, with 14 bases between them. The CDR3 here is CASSPGGLDEQFF. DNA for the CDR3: TGCGCCAGCAGTCCAGGGGGGCTGGATGAGCAGTTCTTC.